This entry describes one T cell receptor beta chain. What this receptor recognizes is not known. No much larger clonotype is one base removed from it; base qualities were not supplied. The source of the sample is a study of blood T cell repertoires in COVID-19 (dated by TCRdb to about 2020). For the wider study: Collaborator samples came from the United States, Italy and Spain and covered acute and convalescent phases of COVID-19. The material from the prospective study consisted of cDNA or gDNA derived from T cells, B-cell-depleted T cells, or PBMCs. Where HLA class I and class II types were available, the types were taken from metadata supplied by the sample provider, not from assay-based typing. Nearly every sample came with metadata listing a de-identified subject ID, COVID-19 status, age in years and sex. A freely available public database, intended as a resource for researchers studying the immune response to SARS-CoV-2, is where the repertoires were released. Subjects who had been exposed to COVID-19, were actively infected with it, or had recovered from it provided the deeply sampled blood TCRbeta repertoires that made up the dataset. Samples were obtained from the ongoing ImmuneRACE study (first 160 participants) and from over 1,000 subjects provided by 6 global collaborators. Study-level results and caveats: Clinical and demographic metadata were provided uncurated, with the amount varying by source and participant.

TCRbeta CDR3 regions were amplified from genomic DNA using the immunoSEQ Assay, a bias-controlled multiplex PCR. The source study handled its data this way. The number of nucleated cells in each sample was estimated from the amplification of reference gene primers within the assay. To quantify the absolute abundance of each unique TCRbeta CDR3 rearrangement, sequence reads were collapsed and filtered. For each sample, productive Simpson clonality was calculated as the square root of Simpson's diversity index over productive rearrangements. TCRdb retrieved this table from immuneACCESS and kept in-frame rearrangements only. Not all clones are present; in checked studies, unresolved V genes account for under half, and no reason is known for the remainder. From that table come the V and J calls and clone size; the DNA was used to work out D and trimming. The table for this sample lists around 70,000 clones; around three quarters of them were counted only once. The ten largest clones add up to around 27% of the sample.

Whole blood was collected in K2EDTA tubes by collaborating institutions according to the institutions' own protocols. For TCRbeta analysis, collaborators shipped samples as frozen whole blood, isolated PBMCs, or DNA extracted from either of those sample types. From V the trimming removes 5 bases and from J it removes 1 base, while the gene matches leave 4 bases of the junction unaccounted for. The CDR3 has 15 amino acids, counting the end cysteine and phenylalanine. The entry retains the CDR3 DNA only, 45 bases that are in frame from base 1. Reading the germline V gene gives CDR1 SGHVS and CDR2 FQNEAQ.

The sequence was obtained from a man between 60 and 75 years old with active or convalescent COVID-19. The chain links TRBV7-8 with TRBJ2-7, and 11 junction bases match TRBD2. The sample consisted of peripheral blood. The nucleotides are TGTGCCAGCAGCCCCGTAGCGGGGGGGTCCTACGAGCAGTACTTC. It specifies CASSPVAGGSYEQYF.